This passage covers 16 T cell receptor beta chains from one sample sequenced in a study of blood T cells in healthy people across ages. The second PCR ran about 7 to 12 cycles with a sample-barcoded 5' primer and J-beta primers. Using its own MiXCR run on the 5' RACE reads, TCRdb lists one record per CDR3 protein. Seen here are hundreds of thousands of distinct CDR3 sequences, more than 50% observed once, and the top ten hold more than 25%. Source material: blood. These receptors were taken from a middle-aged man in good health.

The CDR3 nucleotides read TGCGCCAGCAGCTTGGAGGGGGGGGCGCCTCTCGAAGAGACCCAGTACTTC. Protein product: CASSLEGGAPLEETQYF. The J gene is TRBJ2-5, the V gene TRBV5-1, with a weak D call TRBD2 (7 bases). The CDR3 consists of 17 residues. The V end lost 0 bases, the J end lost 3 bases, and 18 bases lay between the germline ends. From germline, CDR1 is SGHRS and CDR2 YFSETQ.

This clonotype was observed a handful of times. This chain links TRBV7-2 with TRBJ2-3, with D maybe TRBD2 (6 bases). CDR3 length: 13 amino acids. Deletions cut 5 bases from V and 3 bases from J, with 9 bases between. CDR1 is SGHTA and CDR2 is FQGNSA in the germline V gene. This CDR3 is CASSGDSTDTQYF. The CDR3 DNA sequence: TGTGCCAGCAGCGGGGACTCTACAGATACGCAGTATTTT.

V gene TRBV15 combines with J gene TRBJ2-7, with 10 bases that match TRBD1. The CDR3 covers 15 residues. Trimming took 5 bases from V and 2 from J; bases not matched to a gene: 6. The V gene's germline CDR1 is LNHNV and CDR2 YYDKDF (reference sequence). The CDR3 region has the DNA TGTGCCACCAGCGAGGGACAGGGGTCAGCCTACGAGCAGTACTTC. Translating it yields CATSEGQGSAYEQYF.

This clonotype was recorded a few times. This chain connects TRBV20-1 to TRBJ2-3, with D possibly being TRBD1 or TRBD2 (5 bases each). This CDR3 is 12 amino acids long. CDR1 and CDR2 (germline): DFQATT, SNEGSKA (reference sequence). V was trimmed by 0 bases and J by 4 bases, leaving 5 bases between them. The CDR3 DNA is TGCAGTGCTAGAGAGGGGGCAGATACGCAGTATTTT. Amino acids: CSAREGADTQYF.

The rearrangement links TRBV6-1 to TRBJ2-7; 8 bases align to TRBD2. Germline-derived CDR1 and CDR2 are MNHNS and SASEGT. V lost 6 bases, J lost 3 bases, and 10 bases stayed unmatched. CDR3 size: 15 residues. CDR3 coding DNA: TGTGCCAGCAGCGAAAGCGGGAGTTCCGTCTACGAGCAGTACTTC. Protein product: CASSESGSSVYEQYF.

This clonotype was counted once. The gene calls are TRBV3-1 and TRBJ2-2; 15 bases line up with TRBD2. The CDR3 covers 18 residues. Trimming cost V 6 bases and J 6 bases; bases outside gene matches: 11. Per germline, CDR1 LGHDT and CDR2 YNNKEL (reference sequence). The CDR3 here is CASRRSGLAGGLAGELFF. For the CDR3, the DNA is TGTGCCAGCAGGCGATCGGGACTAGCGGGGGGCCTAGCCGGGGAGCTGTTTTTT.

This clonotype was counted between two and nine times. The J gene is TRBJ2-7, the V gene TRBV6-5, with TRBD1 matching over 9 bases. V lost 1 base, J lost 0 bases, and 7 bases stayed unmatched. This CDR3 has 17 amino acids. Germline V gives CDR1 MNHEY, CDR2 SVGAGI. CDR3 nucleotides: TGTGCCAGCAGTTACTACTACCCGGACAGGGGCTCCTACGAGCAGTACTTC. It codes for CASSYYYPDRGSYEQYF.

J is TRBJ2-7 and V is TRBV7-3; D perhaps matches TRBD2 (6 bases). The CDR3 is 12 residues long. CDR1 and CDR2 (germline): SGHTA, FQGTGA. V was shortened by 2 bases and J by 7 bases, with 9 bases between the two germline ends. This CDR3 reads CASSLGGKEQYF. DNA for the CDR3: TGTGCCAGCAGCTTAGGGGGGAAAGAGCAGTACTTC. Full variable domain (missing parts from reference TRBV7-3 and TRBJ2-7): GAGVSQTPSNKVTEKGKYVELRCDPISGHTALYWYRQSLGQGPEFLIYFQGTGAADDSGLPNDRFFAVRPEGSVSTLKIQRTERGDSAVYLCASSLGGKEQYFGPGTRLTVT.

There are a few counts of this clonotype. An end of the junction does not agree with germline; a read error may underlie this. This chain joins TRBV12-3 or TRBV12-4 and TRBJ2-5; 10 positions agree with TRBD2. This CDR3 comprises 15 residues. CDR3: CASSVAGGLQETQYF. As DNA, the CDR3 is TGTGCCAGCAGTGTAGCGGGGGGCCTTCAAGAGACCCAGTACTTC.

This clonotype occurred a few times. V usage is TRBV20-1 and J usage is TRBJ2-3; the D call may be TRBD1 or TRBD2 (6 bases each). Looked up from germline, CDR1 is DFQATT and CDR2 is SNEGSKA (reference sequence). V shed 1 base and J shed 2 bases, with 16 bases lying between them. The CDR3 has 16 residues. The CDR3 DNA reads TGCAGTGCTAGAGGAATCTACGGGGGCGACACAGATACGCAGTATTTT. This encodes CSARGIYGGDTDTQYF.

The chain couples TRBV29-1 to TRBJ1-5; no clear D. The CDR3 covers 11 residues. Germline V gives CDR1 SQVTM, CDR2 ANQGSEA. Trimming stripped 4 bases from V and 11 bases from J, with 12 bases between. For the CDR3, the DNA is TGCAGCGTTGTTGATTGGCCTACCCAGCATTTT. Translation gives CSVVDWPTQHF.

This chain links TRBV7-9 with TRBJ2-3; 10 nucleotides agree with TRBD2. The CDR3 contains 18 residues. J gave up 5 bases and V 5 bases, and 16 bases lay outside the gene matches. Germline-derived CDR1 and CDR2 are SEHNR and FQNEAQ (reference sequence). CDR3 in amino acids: CASSPWTSGALKQDTQYF. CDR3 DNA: TGTGCCAGCAGCCCGTGGACTAGCGGAGCTCTAAAGCAAGATACGCAGTATTTT.

CDR3 DNA sequence: TGTGCCAGCTCACCACCGGCGGGGGGGCTCTACAATGAGCAGTTCTTC. It encodes CASSPPAGGLYNEQFF. The chain joins TRBV18 to TRBJ2-1, with 9 bases that match TRBD2. V was pared by 0 bases and J by 3 bases, with 3 bases of the junction left unmatched. The CDR3 totals 16 residues. The germline V gene has CDR1 KGHSH and CDR2 LQKENI.

As DNA, the CDR3 is TGTGCCAGCAGGTTACAGGGGCGCGAGCAGTACTTC. Translation gives CASRLQGREQYF. The J gene is TRBJ2-7, the V gene TRBV12-3 or TRBV12-4, with 7 nucleotides matching TRBD1. V trimming: 6 bases; J trimming: 6 bases; junction bases outside the gene matches: 5. The CDR3 has 12 residues.

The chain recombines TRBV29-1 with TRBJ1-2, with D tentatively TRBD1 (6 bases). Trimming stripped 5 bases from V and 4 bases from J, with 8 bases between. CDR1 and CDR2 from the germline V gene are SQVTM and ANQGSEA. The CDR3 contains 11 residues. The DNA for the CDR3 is TGCAGCGTTCAGGGGTCCTATGGCTACACCTTC. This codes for CSVQGSYGYTF.

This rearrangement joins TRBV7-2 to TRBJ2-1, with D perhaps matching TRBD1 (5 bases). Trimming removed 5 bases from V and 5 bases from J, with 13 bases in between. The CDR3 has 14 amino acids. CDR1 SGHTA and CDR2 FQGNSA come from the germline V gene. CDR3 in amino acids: CASSPLTRDNEQFF. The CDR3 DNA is TGTGCCAGCAGCCCTCTAACCAGGGACAATGAGCAGTTCTTC.